The TCR beta chain described here comes from a study of PD-1 blockade in classical Hodgkin lymphoma. Study results and caveats: Similar baseline diversity was found in complete responders and newly diagnosed patients. Compared with baseline, CD4+ but not CD8+ TCR diversity had risen significantly by C4D1. A reduction in baseline TCR diversity was reportedly seen in newly diagnosed patients relative to healthy donors.

The repertoire was sequenced with immunoSEQ multiplex PCR; TCRdb's copy has only in-frame clones and lacks some. This table holds 24,000 or so clones, just under 80% found once. Relapses following autologous stem cell transplantation were seen in all patients, with brentuximab vedotin exposure varying. When best responses were assessed, they were complete response, partial response or progressive disease. Germline assignment: CDR1 SGHAT and CDR2 FQNNGV. The V end lost 5 bases, the J end lost 7 bases, and 15 bases lay between the germline ends. The CDR3 consists of 15 residues. About this clone itself: Its antigen remains unknown.

The TCR sequence derives from a human donor with classical Hodgkin lymphoma. The specimen was peripheral blood mononuclear cells (PBMCs), collected before the second cycle of nivolumab. This chain joins TRBV11-2 and TRBJ1-6; D gene unclear. The DNA of the CDR3 is TGTGCCAGCAGCGATGGACGGAGGTCAAATTCACCCCTCCACTTT. Encoded protein: CASSDGRRSNSPLHF.